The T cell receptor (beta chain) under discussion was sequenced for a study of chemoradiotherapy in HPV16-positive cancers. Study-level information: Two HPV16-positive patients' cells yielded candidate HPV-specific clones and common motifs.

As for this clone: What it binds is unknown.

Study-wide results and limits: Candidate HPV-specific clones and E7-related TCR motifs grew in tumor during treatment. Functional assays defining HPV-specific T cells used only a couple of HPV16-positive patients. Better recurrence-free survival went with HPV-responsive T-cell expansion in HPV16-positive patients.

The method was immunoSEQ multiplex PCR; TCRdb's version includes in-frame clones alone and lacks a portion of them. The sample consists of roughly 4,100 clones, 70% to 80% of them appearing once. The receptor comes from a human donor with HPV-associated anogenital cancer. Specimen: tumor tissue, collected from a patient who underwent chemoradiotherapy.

CDR3 sequence reads: CAWSETGGYQPQHF. CDR3 DNA: TGTGCCTGGAGCGAGACAGGGGGCTATCAGCCCCAGCATTTT. This rearrangement joins TRBV30 to TRBJ1-5; TRBD1 aligns across 10 bases. V lost 3 bases and J lost 5; bases outside the gene matches: 4. Germline V lookup: CDR1 GTSNPN, CDR2 SVGIG (reference sequence). The CDR3 covers 14 residues.